The rows below give T cell receptor beta chains drawn from one sample of a study of spatial heterogeneity in lung cancer. TCRdb passed the 5' RACE reads through MiXCR, listing each CDR3 protein once. The sample holds approximately 21,000 distinct CDR3 sequences, 3% to 3.5% seen once. Sequenced material: PBMCs, taken at surgery. These receptors came from a female donor with early-stage non-small cell lung cancer. Each CDR3 is given with its conserved first and last residue. Fields, in order: J gene, V gene, D gene, clone size, CDR3 length, CDR3 DNA, CDR3 protein. The D gene is left open where the match is weak. A clone size is listed for some rows: how often the clone was seen (once, few, many), or a class if it is expanded.

j_call: TRBJ1-3; v_call: TRBV7-9; d_call: .; clone_size: many; cdr3_length: 16; cdr3_nt: TGTGCCAGCAGCCCCAGGGACACCAACTCTGGAAACACCATATATTTT; cdr3_aa: CASSPRDTNSGNTIYF
j_call: TRBJ2-3; v_call: TRBV9; d_call: .; clone_size: .; cdr3_length: 16; cdr3_nt: TGTGCCAGCAGCGTAGTCGGAGGAACTAGCACAGATACGCAGTATTTT; cdr3_aa: CASSVVGGTSTDTQYF
j_call: TRBJ2-3; v_call: TRBV4-1; d_call: .; clone_size: many; cdr3_length: 17; cdr3_nt: TGCGCCAGCAGCCAAGTACTGGGGGAATCTAGCACAGATACGCAGTATTTT; cdr3_aa: CASSQVLGESSTDTQYF
j_call: TRBJ2-2; v_call: TRBV12-3/TRBV12-4; d_call: TRBD2; clone_size: many; cdr3_length: 15; cdr3_nt: TGTGCCAGCAGGGGACTAGCGGGAGTATATGGGGAGCTGTTTTTT; cdr3_aa: CASRGLAGVYGELFF
j_call: TRBJ1-3; v_call: TRBV3-1; d_call: .; clone_size: many; cdr3_length: 17; cdr3_nt: TGTGCCAGCAGCCAAGAGCGTTTGGGGGGGCCTCGCAACACCATATATTTT; cdr3_aa: CASSQERLGGPRNTIYF
j_call: TRBJ2-7; v_call: TRBV5-8; d_call: TRBD1; clone_size: few; cdr3_length: 13; cdr3_nt: TGTGCCAGCCAAAGACAGGGGTCCTACGAGCAGTACTTC; cdr3_aa: CASQRQGSYEQYF
j_call: TRBJ2-5; v_call: TRBV6-5; d_call: .; clone_size: many; cdr3_length: 13; cdr3_nt: TGTGCCAGCGGTAGTACCATAGCAGAGACCCAGTACTTC; cdr3_aa: CASGSTIAETQYF
j_call: TRBJ2-1; v_call: TRBV6-4; d_call: TRBD2; clone_size: few; cdr3_length: 16; cdr3_nt: TGTGCCAGCAGTGACGCCGGGACTAGCGGGCACAATGAGCAGTTCTTC; cdr3_aa: CASSDAGTSGHNEQFF
j_call: TRBJ1-2; v_call: TRBV28; d_call: .; clone_size: many; cdr3_length: 13; cdr3_nt: TGTGCCAGCAGCCCCGCGGGGCCCTATGGCTACACCTTC; cdr3_aa: CASSPAGPYGYTF
j_call: TRBJ2-1; v_call: TRBV3-1; d_call: .; clone_size: medium-sized; cdr3_length: 13; cdr3_nt: TGTGCCAGCAGCCAAGATTCGGGCACCAAGCAGTTCTTC; cdr3_aa: CASSQDSGTKQFF
j_call: TRBJ2-2; v_call: TRBV10-3; d_call: .; clone_size: many; cdr3_length: 11; cdr3_nt: TGTGCCATCGGGCGCACCGGGGAGCTGTTTTTT; cdr3_aa: CAIGRTGELFF
j_call: TRBJ2-3; v_call: TRBV20-1; d_call: .; clone_size: many; cdr3_length: 11; cdr3_nt: TGCAGTGCTGCAGGGTCGGATACGCAGTATTTT; cdr3_aa: CSAAGSDTQYF
j_call: TRBJ2-4; v_call: TRBV10-2; d_call: .; clone_size: many; cdr3_length: 16; cdr3_nt: TGCGCCAGCAGTCCGATTTGGACAACATCCAAAAACATTCAGTACTTC; cdr3_aa: CASSPIWTTSKNIQYF
j_call: TRBJ1-5; v_call: TRBV3-1; d_call: .; clone_size: many; cdr3_length: 15; cdr3_nt: TGTGCCAGCAGCCTAGGGGGGGTAAGCAATCAGCCCCAGCATTTT; cdr3_aa: CASSLGGVSNQPQHF
j_call: TRBJ1-5; v_call: TRBV24-1; d_call: TRBD1; clone_size: many; cdr3_length: 12; cdr3_nt: TGTGCCACCGCTACAGGGGATCAGCCCCAGCATTTT; cdr3_aa: CATATGDQPQHF
j_call: TRBJ1-2; v_call: TRBV20-1; d_call: .; clone_size: many; cdr3_length: 11; cdr3_nt: TGCAGTGCTAGAGGGGCGCGCGGCTACACCTTC; cdr3_aa: CSARGARGYTF
j_call: TRBJ2-7; v_call: TRBV28; d_call: .; clone_size: medium-sized; cdr3_length: 16; cdr3_nt: TGTGCCAGCAGTTACCTCCCTCCGGGACACCCCTACGAGCAGTACTTC; cdr3_aa: CASSYLPPGHPYEQYF
j_call: TRBJ2-1; v_call: TRBV19; d_call: TRBD2; clone_size: many; cdr3_length: 16; cdr3_nt: TGTGCCAGTAACAGACTAGCGGGGCCGGGAAACAATGAGCAGTTCTTC; cdr3_aa: CASNRLAGPGNNEQFF
j_call: TRBJ2-5; v_call: TRBV28; d_call: TRBD2; clone_size: medium-sized; cdr3_length: 14; cdr3_nt: TGTGCCAGCAGTTCAGCGGGAGGGCCGGAGACCCAGTACTTC; cdr3_aa: CASSSAGGPETQYF
j_call: TRBJ1-1; v_call: TRBV6-5; d_call: .; clone_size: many; cdr3_length: 17; cdr3_nt: TGTGCCAGCAGTTACGTTCCAGGGACGCCAATGAACACTGAAGCTTTCTTT; cdr3_aa: CASSYVPGTPMNTEAFF
j_call: TRBJ2-3; v_call: TRBV6-1; d_call: .; clone_size: many; cdr3_length: 18; cdr3_nt: TGTGCCAGCAGTGAAGCCTCACCGGGACACCTCCACACAGATACGCAGTATTTT; cdr3_aa: CASSEASPGHLHTDTQYF
j_call: TRBJ2-3; v_call: TRBV6-1; d_call: .; clone_size: many; cdr3_length: 14; cdr3_nt: TGTGCCAGCAGTGATAGAATAGGGCCAGATACGCAGTATTTT; cdr3_aa: CASSDRIGPDTQYF
j_call: TRBJ2-1; v_call: TRBV11-3; d_call: TRBD1; clone_size: many; cdr3_length: 14; cdr3_nt: TGTGCCAGCTCGAGAGGGACAGATTACAATGAGCAGTTCTTC; cdr3_aa: CASSRGTDYNEQFF
j_call: TRBJ2-1; v_call: TRBV7-2; d_call: TRBD2; clone_size: many; cdr3_length: 17; cdr3_nt: TGTGCCAGCAGCTTAGCCCTACTAGCGAGCTCCTACAATGAGCAGTTCTTC; cdr3_aa: CASSLALLASSYNEQFF
j_call: TRBJ1-3; v_call: TRBV9; d_call: .; clone_size: .; cdr3_length: 14; cdr3_nt: TGTGCCAGCAGCGTGATGGTAGCGGAAAACACCATATATTTT; cdr3_aa: CASSVMVAENTIYF
j_call: TRBJ2-1; v_call: TRBV20-1; d_call: TRBD2; clone_size: few; cdr3_length: 19; cdr3_nt: TGCAGTGCTAGAGAGGGAGGTGGTGGACTAGCGGGGGCCTACAATGAGCAGTTCTTC; cdr3_aa: CSAREGGGGLAGAYNEQFF
j_call: TRBJ2-7; v_call: TRBV28; d_call: TRBD2; clone_size: many; cdr3_length: 13; cdr3_nt: TGTGCCAGCAGTTACGGGAGGCCCGCGGGGCAGTACTTC; cdr3_aa: CASSYGRPAGQYF
j_call: TRBJ2-7; v_call: TRBV27; d_call: .; clone_size: many; cdr3_length: 13; cdr3_nt: TGTGCCAGCAGTTTCCGGGGACGATACGAGCAGTACTTC; cdr3_aa: CASSFRGRYEQYF
j_call: TRBJ2-7; v_call: TRBV7-6; d_call: .; clone_size: many; cdr3_length: 19; cdr3_nt: TGTGCCAGCAGCTTAGGGCCTAGATTACAGGGAAACAGCTCCTACGAGCAGTACTTC; cdr3_aa: CASSLGPRLQGNSSYEQYF
j_call: TRBJ2-1; v_call: TRBV20-1; d_call: .; clone_size: many; cdr3_length: 14; cdr3_nt: TGCAGTGCTAGAGGAGGTCCGTGGGCCGGTGAGCAGTTCTTC; cdr3_aa: CSARGGPWAGEQFF
j_call: TRBJ1-5; v_call: TRBV14; d_call: .; clone_size: many; cdr3_length: 14; cdr3_nt: TGTGCCAGCAGCCAATCAGGATGGAATCAGCCCCAGCATTTT; cdr3_aa: CASSQSGWNQPQHF
j_call: TRBJ1-3; v_call: TRBV12-3/TRBV12-4; d_call: .; clone_size: many; cdr3_length: 23; cdr3_nt: TGTGCCAGCACCCCTCTGCCGAGGTTCGGTGGACAGAGTCAACTCTCCTCTGGAAACACCATATATTTT; cdr3_aa: CASTPLPRFGGQSQLSSGNTIYF
j_call: TRBJ2-1; v_call: TRBV27; d_call: TRBD2; clone_size: .; cdr3_length: 21; cdr3_nt: TGTGCCAGCAGCCCCATTTGGGGGGGACTAGCGGGAACGTTTGCCTACAATGAGCAGTTCTTC; cdr3_aa: CASSPIWGGLAGTFAYNEQFF
j_call: TRBJ2-5; v_call: TRBV5-1; d_call: .; clone_size: many; cdr3_length: 15; cdr3_nt: TGCGCCAGCAGCTTGGGTACTAGCTACCAAGAGACCCAGTACTTC; cdr3_aa: CASSLGTSYQETQYF
j_call: TRBJ2-3; v_call: TRBV11-2; d_call: .; clone_size: many; cdr3_length: 10; cdr3_nt: TGTGCCAGCTCCTTCGATACGCAGTATTTT; cdr3_aa: CASSFDTQYF
j_call: TRBJ2-5; v_call: TRBV20-1; d_call: TRBD1; clone_size: many; cdr3_length: 12; cdr3_nt: TGCAGTGCTAGGGACAGGGTGGAGACCCAGTACTTC; cdr3_aa: CSARDRVETQYF
j_call: TRBJ2-7; v_call: TRBV27; d_call: TRBD2; clone_size: many; cdr3_length: 17; cdr3_nt: TGTGCCAGCAGTTTGGGACTAGCGGGAGGGAAAGAGTACGAGCAGTACTTC; cdr3_aa: CASSLGLAGGKEYEQYF
j_call: TRBJ2-7; v_call: TRBV20-1; d_call: .; clone_size: many; cdr3_length: 14; cdr3_nt: TGCAGTGCTTTAAACCCCGGGAAAACCTACGAGCAGTACTTC; cdr3_aa: CSALNPGKTYEQYF
j_call: TRBJ2-7; v_call: TRBV7-9; d_call: TRBD1; clone_size: many; cdr3_length: 14; cdr3_nt: TGTGCCAGCAGCCGGACAGGGGGCGTGTACGAGCAGTACTTC; cdr3_aa: CASSRTGGVYEQYF
j_call: TRBJ2-3; v_call: TRBV7-8; d_call: TRBD1; clone_size: many; cdr3_length: 15; cdr3_nt: TGTGCCAGCAGCTTGAACCGGGACAGTACAGATACGCAGTATTTT; cdr3_aa: CASSLNRDSTDTQYF
j_call: TRBJ2-5; v_call: TRBV19; d_call: .; clone_size: many; cdr3_length: 12; cdr3_nt: TGTGCCAGCACGGGAGAGGCAGAGACCCAGTACTTC; cdr3_aa: CASTGEAETQYF
j_call: TRBJ2-3; v_call: TRBV20-1; d_call: .; clone_size: many; cdr3_length: 16; cdr3_nt: TGCAGTGCTAGACTGGACACTTGGGTCGGCGACGGTACGCAGTATTTT; cdr3_aa: CSARLDTWVGDGTQYF
j_call: TRBJ2-1; v_call: TRBV11-2; d_call: .; clone_size: many; cdr3_length: 14; cdr3_nt: TGTGCCAGCAGCTTATACCCCGAGGTTTCTGAGCAGTTCTTC; cdr3_aa: CASSLYPEVSEQFF
j_call: TRBJ1-4; v_call: TRBV5-1; d_call: .; clone_size: many; cdr3_length: 15; cdr3_nt: TGCGCCAGCAGCTTGGTTGGGCAGGGTACTGAAAAACTGTTTTTT; cdr3_aa: CASSLVGQGTEKLFF
j_call: TRBJ1-2; v_call: TRBV20-1; d_call: TRBD1; clone_size: many; cdr3_length: 13; cdr3_nt: TGCAGTGCTAGTAGACAGGGAGCTTATGGCTACACCTTC; cdr3_aa: CSASRQGAYGYTF
j_call: TRBJ2-7; v_call: TRBV19; d_call: TRBD2; clone_size: many; cdr3_length: 16; cdr3_nt: TGTGCCAGTAGTGGCAGGAAGCGGGGGAACTCCTACGAGCAGTACTTC; cdr3_aa: CASSGRKRGNSYEQYF
j_call: TRBJ2-1; v_call: TRBV7-9; d_call: .; clone_size: many; cdr3_length: 16; cdr3_nt: TGTGCCAGCAGCTTAGGGGGAGATGCCCCCTACAATGAGCAGTTCTTC; cdr3_aa: CASSLGGDAPYNEQFF
j_call: TRBJ1-2; v_call: TRBV19; d_call: .; clone_size: many; cdr3_length: 13; cdr3_nt: TGTGCCAGTGGAAGACAATCACACTATGGCTACACCTTC; cdr3_aa: CASGRQSHYGYTF
j_call: TRBJ2-7; v_call: TRBV29-1; d_call: .; clone_size: many; cdr3_length: 13; cdr3_nt: TGCAGCGTTGTGGCAGGGTTCTCCTACGAGCAGTACTTC; cdr3_aa: CSVVAGFSYEQYF